The entry below gives a single T cell receptor (beta chain) sequence along with its context. This record belongs to a study of T-cell reconstitution after alpha-beta-depleted transplantation in children. This CDR3 spans 14 amino acids. Losses at the gene ends were 1 base for V and 5 bases for J; bases not matched to a gene: 4. Researchers prepared the TCRbeta library using unique molecular identifiers, the study reports. TCRdb passed the PCR reads through MiXCR, listing each CDR3 protein once. The sample lists fewer than 700,000 distinct CDR3 sequences, roughly 13% occurring once. The source is a male patient younger than 18 who had a stem cell transplant for acute myeloid leukemia, so the T cells may come from the graft donor. The material was PBMCs, mostly from graft donor cells, obtained 360 days after TCRalphabeta/CD19-depleted stem cell transplant. This rearrangement joins TRBV12-3 or TRBV12-4 to TRBJ1-2; TRBD1 matches 7 bases. The CDR3 DNA reads as TGTGCCAGCAGTTTAGTGGGGACAGTGTATGGCTACACCTTC. It encodes CASSLVGTVYGYTF.